This TCR beta chain was identified in a study of blood T cell repertoires in COVID-19. Background on the study: The United States, Italy and Spain were the sources of the acute and convalescent COVID-19 samples. Nucleic acid was either cDNA or gDNA, and it came from T cells, B-cell-depleted T cells, or PBMCs.

The ends lost 4 bases at V and 2 bases at J; junction bases unmatched: 10. The CDR3 has 17 amino acids. Germline V lookup: CDR1 MNHEY, CDR2 SMNVEV (reference sequence). In the original workflow: For nucleated cells, counts were estimated from reference gene primer amplification. Assay: immunoSEQ multiplex PCR; the TCRdb copy retains only in-frame clones and omits some. V and J calls and clone size are those listed in that table; D and trimming were worked out from the DNA. The table includes 200,000 to 300,000 clones, around 80% detected once. The receptor was isolated from a human donor in a cohort sampled during active COVID-19. The chain joins TRBV27 to TRBJ2-3, with 9 bases matching TRBD2. Source material: peripheral blood. The CDR3 nucleotides are TGTGCCAGCAGTTCCATCGGACTAGCGAAGAACACAGATACGCAGTATTTT. This codes for CASSSIGLAKNTDTQYF.